Listed below are T cell receptor beta chains from one sample, sequenced in a study of shared clonotypes between healthy human individuals. The protocol was immunoSEQ multiplex PCR, while the TCRdb copy is restricted to in-frame clones and leaves out a portion. This table has about 550,000 clones, roughly 95% appearing once. The sequencing input was naive CD8+ T cells sorted from blood. The receptor source for this set is a woman aged 30 to 39 in good health. Each CDR3 is given with its conserved first and last residue. D genes are given only for firm matches. A row's size may be missing; if present it is once, few, many or a size class.

D gene	V gene	clone size	J gene	CDR3 DNA	CDR3 protein
.	TRBV29-1	.	TRBJ2-7	TGCAGCGTAATCGGACAGTCCTACGAGCAGTACTTC	CSVIGQSYEQYF
TRBD1	TRBV5-1	.	TRBJ2-7	TGCGCCAGCAGCTTAAGGACAGGCTACGAGCAGTACTTC	CASSLRTGYEQYF
.	TRBV10-2	.	TRBJ2-7	TGCGCCAGCAGTTTCAATCCTTTGGGGGACGACCTCGGGAGCGGGTCCTACGAGCAGTACTTC	CASSFNPLGDDLGSGSYEQYF
TRBD2	TRBV29-1	.	TRBJ2-1	TGCAGCGTGACGGGAGGGCGGAGCTCCTACAATGAGCAGTTCTTC	CSVTGGRSSYNEQFF
.	TRBV9	once	TRBJ2-1	TGTGCCAGCAGCCCCAACGGCAATGAGCAGTTCTTC	CASSPNGNEQFF
TRBD1	TRBV4-1	.	TRBJ1-5	TGCGCCAGCAGCCGAGACGACAGGGGTAATCAGCCCCAGCATTTT	CASSRDDRGNQPQHF
.	TRBV9	.	TRBJ2-4	TGTGCCAGCAGCGTTAGTACGGGTGGGGGTCTTCAGTACTTC	CASSVSTGGGLQYF
.	TRBV28	once	TRBJ1-5	TGTGCCAGCAGACTAACCCCGATCATAAATCAGCCCCAGCATTTT	CASRLTPIINQPQHF
.	TRBV14	.	TRBJ2-1	TGTGCCAGCAGCCAAGTGGGGGGATTCAGGGGTGAGCAGTTCTTC	CASSQVGGFRGEQFF
.	TRBV2	once	TRBJ2-1	TGTGCCGGCCGGGGGTCCCTCACGAATGAGCAGTTCTTC	CAGRGSLTNEQFF
TRBD1	TRBV6-1	.	TRBJ2-5	TGTGCCAGCAGTCTCGACAGGGAAGGGCAAGAGACCCAGTACTTC	CASSLDREGQETQYF
.	TRBV7-2	.	TRBJ1-5	TGTGCCAGCAGTCTAGGCGGGGGGAATCATCAGCCCCAGCATTTT	CASSLGGGNHQPQHF
.	TRBV27	.	TRBJ2-7	TGTGCCAGCAGGGGGGGGACAGGCTTAGAGCAGTACTTC	CASRGGTGLEQYF
TRBD2	TRBV9	.	TRBJ2-1	TGTGCCAGCAGCCCGTTGCGGGAGCATGAGCAGTTCTTC	CASSPLREHEQFF
.	TRBV28	.	TRBJ2-2	TGTGCCAGCAGTTCACACCGCCAGGGAGGCACCGGGGAGCTGTTTTTT	CASSSHRQGGTGELFF
.	TRBV7-6	.	TRBJ1-2	TGTGCCAGCAGCCTCGACCATGGCTACACCTTC	CASSLDHGYTF
.	TRBV10-2	once	TRBJ2-7	TGCGCCAGCAGTGAGGGACAGAACTACGAGCAGTACTTC	CASSEGQNYEQYF
TRBD2	TRBV10-2	.	TRBJ2-7	TGCGCCAGCGGAGGGCGGGAGTGGGACGAGCAGTACTTC	CASGGREWDEQYF
TRBD1	TRBV19	.	TRBJ1-3	TGTGCCAGTAGTATACGCGACAGGGTGAGCGGAAACACCATATATTTT	CASSIRDRVSGNTIYF
TRBD2	TRBV28	.	TRBJ2-1	TGTGCCAGCAGTGAGGGACTAGCGGGGGAGGATGATGAGCAGTTCTTC	CASSEGLAGEDDEQFF
.	TRBV4-1	.	TRBJ1-2	TGCGCCAGCAGCCCGATCCCGAGTGGGACGAACTATGGCTACACCTTC	CASSPIPSGTNYGYTF
.	TRBV2	.	TRBJ2-4	TGTGCCAGCAGTCTCAGGGCAGGGGGAGGAAACATTCAGTACTTC	CASSLRAGGGNIQYF
TRBD2	TRBV28	.	TRBJ2-3	TGTGCCAGCAGTATGGGACTAGCGGGAGGAGCGGATACGCAGTATTTT	CASSMGLAGGADTQYF
TRBD1	TRBV29-1	.	TRBJ2-1	TGCAGCGTTTCGGACAGGGTATTGTATCAGCAGTTCTTC	CSVSDRVLYQQFF
TRBD1	TRBV5-4	.	TRBJ2-7	TGTGCCAGCAGCTCCCGGGACAGGGTTTACGAGCAGTACTTC	CASSSRDRVYEQYF
TRBD2	TRBV13	.	TRBJ2-7	TGTGCCAGCAGCTTAGAAGCGGGAGCCTACGAGCAGTACTTC	CASSLEAGAYEQYF
TRBD2	TRBV5-1	.	TRBJ2-5	TGCGCCAGCAGCTGGACACAAGGACTAGCGGGAGCTCGGGACGTAGGAGAGACCCAGTACTTC	CASSWTQGLAGARDVGETQYF
.	TRBV7-9	.	TRBJ1-1	TGTGCCAGCAGCTTAATGGCAGGTGGCCCTGAAGCTTTCTTT	CASSLMAGGPEAFF
.	TRBV28	few	TRBJ2-1	TGTGCCAGCAGTTGGGGCGGGGAGAATGAGCAGTTCTTC	CASSWGGENEQFF
.	TRBV13	.	TRBJ2-7	TGTGCCAGCAGCTTCGGTTCCTACGAGCAGTACTTC	CASSFGSYEQYF
.	TRBV28	.	TRBJ1-1	TGTGCCAGCAGTGCGACAGGCGAGGGCACTGAAGCTTTCTTT	CASSATGEGTEAFF
.	TRBV19	once	TRBJ2-7	TGTGCCAGTAGTATGATTGAGCGACCCTACGAGCAGTACTTC	CASSMIERPYEQYF
.	TRBV7-9	.	TRBJ1-3	TGTGCCAGCAGCTTAGATGGAAACACCATATATTTT	CASSLDGNTIYF
.	TRBV28	.	TRBJ2-5	TGTGCCAGCAGTTTGGTGAGGGTTCGAGAGACCCAGTACTTC	CASSLVRVRETQYF
.	TRBV5-4	.	TRBJ1-1	TGTGCCAGCAGCTTGGCCGAGCGGATTGAAGCTTTCTTT	CASSLAERIEAFF
.	TRBV5-4	once	TRBJ2-2	TGTGCCAGCAGCCCGGGGGATCTTTCTGGGGAGCTGTTTTTT	CASSPGDLSGELFF
TRBD1	TRBV5-4	.	TRBJ2-7	TGTGCCAGCAGCTTGGGGGACAGGGCCGGGTGGGAGCAGTACTTC	CASSLGDRAGWEQYF
.	TRBV11-3	few	TRBJ2-2	TGTGCCAGCAGCTCGGGAAACACCGGGGAGCTGTTTTTT	CASSSGNTGELFF
.	TRBV19	.	TRBJ2-2	TGTGCCAGTATGACAGATACCGGGGAGCTGTTTTTT	CASMTDTGELFF
.	TRBV7-8	.	TRBJ1-1	TGTGCCAGCAGCCCCCAGACAGGCCGCGAAGTTTTCTTT	CASSPQTGREVFF
.	TRBV27	.	TRBJ2-2	TGTGCCAGCAGTTTAGTCACCGGGGAGCTGTTTTTT	CASSLVTGELFF
.	TRBV6-1	.	TRBJ2-1	TGTGCCAGCATGGACAATGAGCAGTTCTTC	CASMDNEQFF
.	TRBV30	.	TRBJ2-5	TGTGCCTGGAGTGTAATGGGTCCTCAAGAGACCCAGTACTTC	CAWSVMGPQETQYF
.	TRBV29-1	.	TRBJ2-3	TGCAGCGTCGAAGGGGGAAGGTCCCCCAAGGGGTATTTT	CSVEGGRSPKGYF
.	TRBV11-1	.	TRBJ2-3	TGTGCCAGCAGCCCGCGGAGAGGGACAGATACGCAGTATTTT	CASSPRRGTDTQYF
TRBD1	TRBV27	.	TRBJ2-3	TGTGCCAGCAGTTTACCCCCGGACAGGGAAGACACAGATACGCAGTATTTT	CASSLPPDREDTDTQYF
.	TRBV27	.	TRBJ2-7	TGTGCCAGCAGTACGAACAGCTACGAGCAGTACTTC	CASSTNSYEQYF
.	TRBV28	.	TRBJ2-1	TGTGCCAGCAGTCTCTTGAGACTTAGCTATGAGCAGTTCTTC	CASSLLRLSYEQFF
TRBD1	TRBV15	.	TRBJ2-7	TGTGCCACCAGCAGAGGATCGCAGGGGGCATTCTACGAGCAGTACTTC	CATSRGSQGAFYEQYF
.	TRBV19	.	TRBJ2-7	TGTGCCAACTCAGGGTCGTTCTCCTACGAGCAGTACTTC	CANSGSFSYEQYF
.	TRBV10-3	.	TRBJ2-7	TGTGCCATCAGACAGGATCGCGACTCCTACGAGCAGTACTTC	CAIRQDRDSYEQYF
.	TRBV6-5	.	TRBJ1-1	TGTGCCAGCAGTTCCATTGACAGGAGGAACACTGAAGCTTTCTTT	CASSSIDRRNTEAFF
.	TRBV6-1	.	TRBJ2-6	TGTGCCAGCAGTGAGGTAGTAGTAAAAATCACGTTCTCTGGGGCCAACGTCCTGACTTTC	CASSEVVVKITFSGANVLTF
TRBD1	TRBV27	.	TRBJ1-5	TGTGCCAGCAGTTCTACAGGGGGTAATCAGCCCCAGCATTTT	CASSSTGGNQPQHF